The rows below give T cell receptor beta chains drawn from one sample of a study of metastatic and nonmetastatic thyroid tumors. TCRdb used MiXCR to call clones anew from the PCR reads. In the table there are roughly 17,000 clones, under 30% of which are singletons. Material for sequencing was tumor tissue. The receptors originated from a male donor with papillary thyroid cancer or a benign thyroid nodule (not recorded which). Some clones in this sample may be carry-over from other donors' samples. The CDR3 runs from the conserved cysteine through the conserved F or W. The D gene is left open where the match is weak. Only part of the rows carry a size: once, few, many, or a class if the clone is expanded.

TGTGCCAGCATTTTTGGAGGGGCGGGATTGAACACTGAAGCTTTCTTT,CASIFGGAGLNTEAFF,16,-,TRBV28,TRBJ1-1,-
TGCGCCAGCAGTGAAAGCCCAGAGGTGGCTGCAACTAATGAAAAACTGTTTTTT,CASSESPEVAATNEKLFF,18,-,TRBV10-1,TRBJ1-4,-
TGTGCCAGCAACGTAGACTATGGCTACACCTTC,CASNVDYGYTF,11,few,TRBV7-9,TRBJ1-2,-
TGTGCCAGTAGTATCAGTCTGGCGAGCACTGAAGCTTTCTTT,CASSISLASTEAFF,14,medium-sized,TRBV19,TRBJ1-1,-
TGTGCCAGCAGTCCTCCCCACGGGGGAGGGTACGAGCAGTACTTC,CASSPPHGGGYEQYF,15,few,TRBV28,TRBJ2-7,TRBD2
TGTGCCAGCAGCCGTATTTCTAGCGGACTTACCTACAATGAGCAGTTCTTC,CASSRISSGLTYNEQFF,17,many,TRBV7-4,TRBJ2-1,TRBD2
TGTGCCATCAGTGAGTTCAAAGAGACCCAGTACTTC,CAISEFKETQYF,12,-,TRBV10-3,TRBJ2-5,-
TGCGCCAGCAGCGGGCCTGAGGGAAACACCATATATTTT,CASSGPEGNTIYF,13,-,TRBV5-1,TRBJ1-3,-
TGTACCTGGAGTGGACAGGCCCTCTATGGCTACACCTTC,CTWSGQALYGYTF,13,many,TRBV30,TRBJ1-2,TRBD1
TGCGCCAGCAGCCATGATGCGGGACAGGGCGTATATTGGGAGACCCAGTACTTC,CASSHDAGQGVYWETQYF,18,-,TRBV4-1,TRBJ2-5,TRBD1
TGCAGTGCTAGCGGGCTTCAAAAGGGTTGTTTT,CSASGLQKGCF,11,-,TRBV20-1,TRBJ2-4,-
TGTGCCAGCAGTTCACACGGGGATAATGAAAAACTGTTTTTT,CASSSHGDNEKLFF,14,-,TRBV28,TRBJ1-4,-
TGCAGTGCTAGATCTAGTACAGGGAGTACCGGGGAGCTGTTTTTT,CSARSSTGSTGELFF,15,many,TRBV20-1,TRBJ2-2,-
TGTGCCAGCAGTTACTCGCAGGGCACTGAAGCTTTCTTT,CASSYSQGTEAFF,13,-,TRBV6-5,TRBJ1-1,-
TGTGCCTGGAGTGGGACAGGGCTCTCCTACAATGAGCAGTTCTTC,CAWSGTGLSYNEQFF,15,-,TRBV30,TRBJ2-1,TRBD1
TGCGCCAGCAGCGTAGAGGGACAGGGGATCGGCTATGGCTACACCTTC,CASSVEGQGIGYGYTF,16,many,TRBV5-1,TRBJ1-2,TRBD1
TGTGCCAGCTCACGAGCGTCGAGCTCCTACAATGAGCAGTTCTTC,CASSRASSSYNEQFF,15,-,TRBV18,TRBJ2-1,-